Listed here are 27 T cell receptor beta chains from one sample, sequenced in a study of CD8+CD57+ T cells in acquired aplastic anemia (dated by TCRdb to 2017 to 2018). The instrument was an Illumina HiSeq 2000. TCR beta VDJ combination and CDR3 sequence profiling used genomic DNA as the template. The public reads were reanalyzed by TCRdb: fastp trimming at Q25, MiXCR alignment, in-frame beta chains only. Each entry is one CDR3 protein sequence, shown with its most common DNA and genes. The sample table holds more than 45,000 distinct CDR3 sequences, of which around 50% were seen once. Roughly 15% of the sample rests with the top ten. Flow cytometry had shown CD8+CD57+ cell expansion in the patients selected for sequencing. Sequences were obtained from sorted CD4+, CD8+, or CD8+CD57+ T cells (not recorded which) from PBMCs. The receptors here all came from a human donor with aplastic anemia.

This clonotype was recorded at least ten times. V and J are TRBV7-9 and TRBJ2-7; 10 bases match TRBD1. The CDR3 covers 15 residues. Germline V gives CDR1 SEHNR, CDR2 FQNEAQ (reference sequence). V was pared by 4 bases and J by 3 bases, with 6 bases of the junction left unmatched. CDR3 region: CASSSPGQGDYEQYF. The CDR3 nucleotides are TGTGCCAGCAGCTCTCCTGGACAGGGGGACTACGAGCAGTACTTC.

The J gene is TRBJ2-6, the V gene TRBV12-3 or TRBV12-4; 7 nucleotides align to TRBD1. V lost 6 bases and J lost 2; bases outside the gene matches: 4. CDR3 size: 15 residues. This chain's CDR3 is CASRRTGAGANVLTF. In DNA form, the CDR3 reads TGTGCCAGCAGGAGGACAGGAGCTGGGGCCAACGTCCTGACTTTC.

This chain uses TRBV29-1 with TRBJ2-7, with 8 bases fitting TRBD1. V was clipped by 8 bases and J by 5 bases; unmatched bases: 11. This CDR3 contains 13 residues. Germline V gene data show CDR1 as SQVTM and CDR2 as ANQGSEA. The CDR3 DNA is TGCAGCTCCTCCGGACAGGGAGAGGACGAGCAGTACTTC. Translating it yields CSSSGQGEDEQYF.

There are many counts of this clonotype. The CDR3, as DNA: TGTGCCAGCAGTCCGTGGGCGGACAGGGGGCGAGATTATTCACCCCTCCACTTT. Protein: CASSPWADRGRDYSPLHF. This chain joins TRBV6-1 and TRBJ1-6; 11 bases fit TRBD1. Germline V gene lookup returns CDR1 MNHNS and CDR2 SASEGT. The CDR3 has 18 residues. The J segment lost 8 bases and the V segment lost 5 bases, leaving 14 bases of the junction unmatched.

This chain uses TRBV7-2 with TRBJ2-7; D remains unclear. Germline loops: CDR1 SGHTA, CDR2 FQGNSA. The CDR3 consists of 13 residues. V was shortened by 7 bases and J by 3 bases, with 13 bases between the two germline ends. CDR3 protein: CASTSTPGYEQYF. The CDR3 DNA follows: TGTGCCAGCACCTCTACCCCAGGCTACGAGCAGTACTTC.

The chain has TRBV29-1 and TRBJ1-4; 10 nucleotides agree with TRBD1. V shed 7 bases and J 6 bases; nucleotides not matched to a gene: 5. Germline assignment: CDR1 SQVTM and CDR2 ANQGSEA. This CDR3 is built from 13 residues. CDR3 sequence reads: CSAYGQGDEKLFF. CDR3 nucleotide sequence: TGCAGCGCGTATGGACAGGGGGATGAAAAACTGTTTTTT.

The rearrangement links TRBV24-1 to TRBJ1-2; 7 nucleotides line up with TRBD1. Trimming removed 4 bases from V and 9 bases from J; junction bases left unmatched: 4. Germline V lookup: CDR1 KGHDR, CDR2 SFDVKD. This CDR3 has 12 residues. This chain's CDR3 is CATSDSTGSYTF. CDR3 sequence (DNA): TGTGCCACCAGTGACTCGACAGGGAGCTACACCTTC.

This chain connects TRBV28 to TRBJ1-1; 7 bases are a match to TRBD1. Germline V lookup: CDR1 MDHEN, CDR2 SYDVKM. After removal of 6 bases from V and 5 bases from J, the junction contained 15 bases not matched to a gene. The CDR3 is made up of 16 amino acids. CDR3 loop: CASSSDRERLGTEAFF. CDR3 nucleotide sequence: TGTGCCAGCAGCAGCGACAGGGAGAGGTTGGGGACTGAAGCTTTCTTT. Using reference TRBV28 and TRBJ1-1 for the parts outside the CDR3, the full variable domain is DVKVTQSSRYLVKRTGEKVFLECVQDMDHENMFWYRQDPGLGLRLIYFSYDVKMKEKGDIPEGYSVSREKKERFSLILESASTNQTSMYLCASSSDRERLGTEAFFGQGTRLTVV.

The genes are TRBV7-3 and TRBJ2-7; TRBD2 matches at 15 bases. Per the germline V gene, CDR1 is SGHTA and CDR2 is FQGTGA. The CDR3 contains 15 residues. Trimming at V came to 6 bases and at J to 1 base, leaving 1 base not matched to a gene. The CDR3 region is CASSGTSGGSYEQYF. The CDR3 DNA reads TGTGCCAGCAGTGGGACTAGCGGGGGGTCCTACGAGCAGTACTTC.

This clonotype was seen at least ten times. This chain uses TRBV12-3 or TRBV12-4 with TRBJ1-2; D is uncertain. The CDR3 contains 14 residues. Trimming took off 2 bases at V and 2 bases at J, with 9 bases between the two ends. CDR3 in DNA: TGTGCCAGCAGTTTAAGAGGGCAGAACTATGGCTACACCTTC. This encodes CASSLRGQNYGYTF.

On this clonotype itself: A read error may account for a junction end that differs from germline. Written as DNA, the CDR3 is TGTGCCACCAGTGATTTATATTCCGGGACAGGGATTAGGAATGAGCGGTTCTTC. It encodes CATSDLYSGTGIRNERFF. The chain carries TRBV24-1 and TRBJ2-1, with 9 bases fitting TRBD1. This CDR3 spans 18 amino acids. In germline, CDR1 is KGHDR, CDR2 SFDVKD.

Details on this clonotype: This clone may be a read error of a much larger clone one base away. This chain joins TRBV12-3 or TRBV12-4 and TRBJ2-7; no reliable D call. With 3 bases removed from V and 10 bases from J, the gap between germline ends came to 10 bases. The CDR3 spans 11 residues. CDR3 bases: TGTGCCAGCAGTTTCGGTGGGCCCCAGTACTTC. Amino acid sequence: CASSFGGPQYF.

The sample holds many counts of this clonotype. This chain uses TRBV20-1 with TRBJ2-1, with D tentatively TRBD2 (5 bases). Per germline, CDR1 DFQATT and CDR2 SNEGSKA (reference sequence). The CDR3 consists of 15 residues. V shed 4 bases and J shed 2 bases, with 15 bases lying between them. CDR3 sequence (DNA): TGCAGTGCTATTTCCGGGGTCGGCACCTACAATGAGCAGTTCTTC. Translation: CSAISGVGTYNEQFF.

The genes are TRBV10-2 and TRBJ2-2; D gene ambiguous. The CDR3 loop spans 14 amino acids. V lost 4 bases to trimming and J lost 6 bases, with 12 bases between them. CDR1 is WSHSY and CDR2 is SAAADI in the germline V gene. CDR3 sequence: CASSGVMGSGELFF. CDR3 coding DNA: TGCGCCAGCAGTGGGGTCATGGGCTCCGGGGAGCTGTTTTTT.

The chain couples TRBV10-3 to TRBJ2-7; 11 bases match TRBD2. CDR1 is ENHRY, CDR2 SYGVKD, per germline. V was clipped by 3 bases and J by 6 bases; unmatched bases: 4. The CDR3 is made up of 14 amino acids. The CDR3 nucleotides read TGTGCCATCAGTGAACTAGCGGGAGACGGCGAGCAGTACGTC. This encodes CAISELAGDGEQYV.

The chain has TRBV19 and TRBJ1-1; TRBD1 aligns across 7 bases. V trimming: 3 bases; J trimming: 1 base; junction bases outside the gene matches: 2. Looked up from germline, CDR1 is LNHDA and CDR2 is SQIVND (reference sequence). This CDR3 spans 14 amino acids. CDR3 nucleotides: TGTGCCAGTAGTATGGGACAGCCGAACACTGAAGCTTTCTTT. Translated: CASSMGQPNTEAFF.

The rearrangement joins TRBV12-3 or TRBV12-4 to TRBJ1-1, with D hard to call. Trimming pared 8 bases from V and 2 bases from J, leaving 12 bases between. CDR3 length equals 13 residues. CDR3 residues: CASAPIPNTEAFF. CDR3 sequence (DNA): TGTGCCAGCGCACCGATACCCAACACTGAAGCTTTCTTT.

This sequence joins TRBV28 and TRBJ2-5, with 8 bases matching TRBD1. V trimming: 6 bases; J trimming: 4 bases; junction bases outside the gene matches: 7. The V gene's germline CDR1 is MDHEN and CDR2 SYDVKM. The CDR3 covers 14 residues. CDR3 sequence (DNA): TGTGCCAGCAGCAAAGGACAGGGCCGAGAGACCCAGTACTTC. This gives the protein CASSKGQGRETQYF. Together with reference TRBV28 and TRBJ2-5, the CDR3 gives the full variable domain: DVKVTQSSRYLVKRTGEKVFLECVQDMDHENMFWYRQDPGLGLRLIYFSYDVKMKEKGDIPEGYSVSREKKERFSLILESASTNQTSMYLCASSKGQGRETQYFGPGTRLLVL.

CDR3 bases: TGTGCCATTGGCCGGGACAGCTACGAGCAGTACTTC. Protein product: CAIGRDSYEQYF. The chain links TRBV15 to TRBJ2-7; 7 nucleotides match TRBD1. Germline V gene lookup returns CDR1 LNHNV and CDR2 YYDKDF (reference sequence). This CDR3 has 12 amino acids. The V segment lost 10 bases and the J segment 3 bases; nucleotides outside the gene matches: 6.

This clonotype came up a few times. The chain uses TRBV7-9 and TRBJ1-2; D remains unclear. The germline V gene encodes CDR1 SEHNR and CDR2 FQNEAQ (reference sequence). This CDR3 contains 12 residues. V lost 3 bases, J lost 2 bases, and 4 bases lay in between. The chain's CDR3 is CASSFTNYGYTF. CDR3 nucleotide sequence: TGTGCCAGCAGCTTTACGAACTATGGCTACACCTTC.

This clonotype is deemed medium-sized. V usage is TRBV7-9 and J usage is TRBJ2-7, with D unclear. CDR3 length equals 13 residues. V lost 5 bases to trimming and J lost 3 bases, with 11 bases between them. Looked up from germline, CDR1 is SEHNR and CDR2 is FQNEAQ (reference sequence). For the CDR3, the DNA is TGTGCCAGCAGCCCCGGTCCCGACTACGAGCAGTACTTC. It is translated as CASSPGPDYEQYF.

The chain combines TRBV4-1 with TRBJ1-1; D perhaps matches TRBD1 (5 bases). This CDR3 is 15 amino acids long. Deletions cut 0 bases from V and 4 bases from J, with 12 bases between. Germline V gene sequence: CDR1 MGHRA, CDR2 YSYEKL. CDR3 sequence (DNA): TGCGCCAGCAGCCAAGATCCGGGCCAGGGCACTGAAGCTTTCTTT. Its protein is CASSQDPGQGTEAFF.

The gene calls are TRBV7-8 and TRBJ2-3; 8 nucleotides align to TRBD2. This CDR3 is built from 14 residues. V shed 7 bases and J 5 bases; nucleotides not matched to a gene: 8. CDR1 is SGHVS, CDR2 FQNEAQ, per germline. The CDR3 loop reads CASTSGGPRDTQYF. The CDR3 DNA follows: TGTGCCAGCACCTCGGGAGGGCCGAGAGATACGCAGTATTTT.

The table lists this clonotype with many counts. V gene TRBV7-9 combines with J gene TRBJ1-3, with 8 positions matching TRBD1. Germline V gene lookup returns CDR1 SEHNR and CDR2 FQNEAQ (reference sequence). The CDR3 is 17 residues long. V lost 5 bases, J lost 0 bases, and 9 bases stayed unmatched. In DNA, the CDR3 is TGTGCCAGCAGCGACGGGACAGGCGCGTTCTCTGGAAACACCATATATTTT. The encoded protein is CASSDGTGAFSGNTIYF.

The V call is TRBV19, the J call TRBJ1-2; D possibly corresponds to TRBD1 (5 bases). Trimming left V 8 bases short and J 7 bases short, with 11 bases between. This CDR3 region has 11 residues. The V gene's germline CDR1 is LNHDA and CDR2 SQIVND (reference sequence). The CDR3: CASAAGAGYTF. As DNA, the CDR3 is TGTGCCAGTGCTGCCGGGGCTGGCTACACCTTC.

Ten or more counts support this clonotype. This chain joins TRBV28 and TRBJ1-2, with D maybe TRBD1 (6 bases). Per the germline V gene, CDR1 is MDHEN and CDR2 is SYDVKM. V was trimmed by 3 bases and J by 4 bases, leaving 12 bases between them. CDR3 length: 14 amino acids. CDR3 coding DNA: TGTGCCAGCAGTTTTCGGGGGGCAGGCTATGGCTACACCTTC. Its protein product is CASSFRGAGYGYTF.

This clonotype was seen repeatedly, ten times or more. The rearrangement joins TRBV3-1 to TRBJ2-7; the D call may be TRBD1 or TRBD2 (5 bases each). Germline values: CDR1 LGHDT, CDR2 YNNKEL (reference sequence). This CDR3 region has 15 residues. V was cut by 0 bases and J by 7 bases, with 16 bases left in between. CDR3: CASSQDRGTPREQYF. The CDR3 nucleotides are TGTGCCAGCAGCCAAGATCGGGGCACACCGAGGGAGCAGTACTTC.